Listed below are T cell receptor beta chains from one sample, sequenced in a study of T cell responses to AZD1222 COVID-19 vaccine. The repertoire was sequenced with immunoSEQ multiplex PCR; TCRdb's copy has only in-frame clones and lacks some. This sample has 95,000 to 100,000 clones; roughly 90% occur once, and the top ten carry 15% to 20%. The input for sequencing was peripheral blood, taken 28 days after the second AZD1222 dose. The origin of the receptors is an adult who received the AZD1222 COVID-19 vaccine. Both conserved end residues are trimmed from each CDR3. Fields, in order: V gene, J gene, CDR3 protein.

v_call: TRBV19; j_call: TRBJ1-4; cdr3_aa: ASSKAGDRSNEKLF
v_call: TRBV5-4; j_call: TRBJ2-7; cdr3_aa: ASSFDGQRPYEQY
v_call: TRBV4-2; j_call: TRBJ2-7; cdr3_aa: ASSQDFPDEQY
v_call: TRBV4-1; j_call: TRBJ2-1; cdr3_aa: ASSQEVTGTSGRGQNEQF
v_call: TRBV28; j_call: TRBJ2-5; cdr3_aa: ASSLLGLRDRVEETQY
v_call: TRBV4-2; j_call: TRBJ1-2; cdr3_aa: ASSQDPDMGGSYGYT
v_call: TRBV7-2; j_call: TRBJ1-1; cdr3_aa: ASSLVLAEAF
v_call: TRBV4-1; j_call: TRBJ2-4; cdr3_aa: ASSQGLATLKNIQY
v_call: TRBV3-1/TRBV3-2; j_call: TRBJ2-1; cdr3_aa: ASSLSGHQF
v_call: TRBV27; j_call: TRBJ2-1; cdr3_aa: ASTWALEGGEQF
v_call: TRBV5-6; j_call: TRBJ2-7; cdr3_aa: ASSLSPRYEQY
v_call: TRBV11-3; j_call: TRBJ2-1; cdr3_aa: ASSIRDSNEQF
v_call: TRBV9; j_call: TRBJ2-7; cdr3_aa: ASSAGSSSYEQY
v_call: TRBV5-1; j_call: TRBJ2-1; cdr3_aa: ASSPLAGPYNEQF
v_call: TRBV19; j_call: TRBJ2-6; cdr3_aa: ASSSPRYSGANVLT
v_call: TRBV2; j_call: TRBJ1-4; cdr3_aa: ASSEAEGGDEKLF
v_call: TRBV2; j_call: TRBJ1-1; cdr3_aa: ASSEAFSRTEAF
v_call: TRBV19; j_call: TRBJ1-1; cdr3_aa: ASSIVARDGEAF
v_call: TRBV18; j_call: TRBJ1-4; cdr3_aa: ASSPAGFATNEKLF
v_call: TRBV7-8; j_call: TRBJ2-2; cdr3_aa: ASSLGIVDTGELF
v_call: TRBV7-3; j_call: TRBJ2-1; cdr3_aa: ASSRGLAGAEQF
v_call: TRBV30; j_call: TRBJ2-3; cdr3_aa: AWNSRRYTDTQY